This T cell receptor (beta chain) stems from a study of T cells in Graves' hyperthyroidism and ophthalmopathy. Whole-study findings and limits: A model built on 13 V-J features separated ophthalmopathy from stable hyperthyroidism. The majority of expanded thyroid clonotypes above 0.001 also appeared in blood.

This clonotype was recorded at least ten times. The target antigen is unknown. V trimming: 6 bases; J trimming: 0 bases; junction bases outside the gene matches: 6. The CDR3 loop spans 14 amino acids. Germline lookup yields CDR1 DFQATT and CDR2 SNEGSKA (reference sequence). Amplified TCR beta CDR3 regions came from RNA transcripts. In the first-round RT-PCR of the TCR CDR3, the HTBI primer set was used. MiXCR, applied by TCRdb to the multiplex PCR reads, yields one record per CDR3 protein. The data hold 550,000 to 650,000 distinct CDR3 sequences, with around 15% observed a single time. Patients were excluded for uncontrolled infection, other autoimmune disease, pregnancy or lactation. Diagnoses rested on clinical symptoms, serum thyroxine and TRAb, thyroid ultrasound and orbital computed tomography.

This receptor was identified in a middle-aged woman with Graves' hyperthyroidism. The specimen was blood. The rearrangement links TRBV20-1 to TRBJ2-7, with 9 positions matching TRBD1. In DNA, the CDR3 is TGCAGTGCCGACGGGGACAGGGACTCCTACGAGCAGTACTTC. This encodes CSADGDRDSYEQYF.